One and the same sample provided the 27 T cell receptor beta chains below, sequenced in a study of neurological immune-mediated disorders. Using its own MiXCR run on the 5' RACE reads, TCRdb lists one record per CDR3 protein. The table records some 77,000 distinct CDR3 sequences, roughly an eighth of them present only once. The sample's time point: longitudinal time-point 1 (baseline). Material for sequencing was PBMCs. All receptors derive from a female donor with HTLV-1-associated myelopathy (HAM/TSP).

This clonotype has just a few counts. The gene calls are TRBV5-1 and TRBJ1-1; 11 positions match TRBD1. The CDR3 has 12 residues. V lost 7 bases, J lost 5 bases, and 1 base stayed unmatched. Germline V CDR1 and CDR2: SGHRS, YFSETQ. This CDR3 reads CASGDRGTEAFF. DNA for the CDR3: TGCGCCAGCGGGGACAGGGGGACTGAAGCTTTCTTT.

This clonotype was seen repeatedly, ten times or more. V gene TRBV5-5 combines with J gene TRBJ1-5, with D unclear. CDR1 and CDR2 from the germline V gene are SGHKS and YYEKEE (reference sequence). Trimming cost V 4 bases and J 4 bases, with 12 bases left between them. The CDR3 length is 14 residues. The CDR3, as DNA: TGTGCCAGCAGCCTCGGACGGAGTAATCAGCCCCAGCATTTT. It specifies CASSLGRSNQPQHF.

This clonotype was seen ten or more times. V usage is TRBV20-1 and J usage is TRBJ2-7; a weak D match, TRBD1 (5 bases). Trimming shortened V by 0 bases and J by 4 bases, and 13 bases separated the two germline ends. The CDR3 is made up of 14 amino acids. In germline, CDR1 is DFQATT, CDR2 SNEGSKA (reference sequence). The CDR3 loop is CSARDPRVGYEQYF. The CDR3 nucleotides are TGCAGTGCTAGAGATCCCAGGGTTGGGTACGAGCAGTACTTC.

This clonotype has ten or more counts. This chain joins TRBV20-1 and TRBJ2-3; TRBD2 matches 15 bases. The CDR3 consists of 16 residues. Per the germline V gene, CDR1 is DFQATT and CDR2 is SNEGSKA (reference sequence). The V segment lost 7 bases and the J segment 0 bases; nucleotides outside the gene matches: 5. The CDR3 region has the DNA TGCAGTGTTGAGGGACTAGCGGGGGGTAGCACAGATACGCAGTATTTT. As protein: CSVEGLAGGSTDTQYF.

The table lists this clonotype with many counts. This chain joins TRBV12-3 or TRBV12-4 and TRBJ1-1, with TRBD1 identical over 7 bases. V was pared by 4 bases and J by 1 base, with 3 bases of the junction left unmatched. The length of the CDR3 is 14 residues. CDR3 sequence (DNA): TGTGCCAGCAGTTCTCGGGACAGGAACACTGAAGCTTTCTTT. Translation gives CASSSRDRNTEAFF.

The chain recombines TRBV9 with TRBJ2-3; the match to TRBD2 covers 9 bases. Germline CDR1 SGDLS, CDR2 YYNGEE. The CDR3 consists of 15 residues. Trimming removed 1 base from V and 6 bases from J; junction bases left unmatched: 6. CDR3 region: CASSVRDLAGDTQYF. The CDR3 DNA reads TGTGCCAGCAGCGTAAGAGATCTAGCGGGGGATACGCAGTATTTT.

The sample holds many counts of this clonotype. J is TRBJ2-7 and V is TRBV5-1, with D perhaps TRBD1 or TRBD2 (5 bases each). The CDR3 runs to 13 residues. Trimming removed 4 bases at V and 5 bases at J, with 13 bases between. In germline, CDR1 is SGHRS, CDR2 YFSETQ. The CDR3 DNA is TGCGCCAGCAGCCTAGCAGGGTTCCACGAGCAGTACTTC. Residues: CASSLAGFHEQYF.

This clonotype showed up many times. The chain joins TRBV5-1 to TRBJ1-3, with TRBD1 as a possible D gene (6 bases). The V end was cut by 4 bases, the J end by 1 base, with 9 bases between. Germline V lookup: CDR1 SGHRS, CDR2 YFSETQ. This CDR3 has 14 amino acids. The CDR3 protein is CASSPGASGNTIYF. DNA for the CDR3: TGCGCCAGCAGCCCGGGGGCATCTGGAAACACCATATATTTT.

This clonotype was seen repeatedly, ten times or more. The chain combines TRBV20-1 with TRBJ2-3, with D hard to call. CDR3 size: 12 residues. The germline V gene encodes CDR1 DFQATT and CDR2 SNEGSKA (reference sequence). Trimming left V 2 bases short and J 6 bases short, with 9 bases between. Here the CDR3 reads CSARYASDTQYF. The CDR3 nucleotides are TGCAGTGCTAGATATGCGTCCGATACGCAGTATTTT.

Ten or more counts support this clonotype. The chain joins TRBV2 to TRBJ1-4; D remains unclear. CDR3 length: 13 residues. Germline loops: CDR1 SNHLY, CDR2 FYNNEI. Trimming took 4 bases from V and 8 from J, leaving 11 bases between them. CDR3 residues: CASSVIWREKLFF. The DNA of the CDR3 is TGTGCCAGCAGTGTTATTTGGCGGGAAAAACTGTTTTTT.

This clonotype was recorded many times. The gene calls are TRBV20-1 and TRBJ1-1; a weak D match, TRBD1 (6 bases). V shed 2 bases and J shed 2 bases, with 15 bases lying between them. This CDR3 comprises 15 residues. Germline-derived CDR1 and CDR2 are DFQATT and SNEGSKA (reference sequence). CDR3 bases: TGCAGTGCTAGAAAAGGGGGTAGATCAAACACTGAAGCTTTCTTT. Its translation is CSARKGGRSNTEAFF.

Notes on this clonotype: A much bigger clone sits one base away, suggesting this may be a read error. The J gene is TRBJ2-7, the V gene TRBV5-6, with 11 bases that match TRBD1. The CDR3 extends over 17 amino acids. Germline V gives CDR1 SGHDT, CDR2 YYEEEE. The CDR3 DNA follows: TGTGCCAGCAGCTTGGCAGGGACAGGGGGTAGCTCCTACGAGCACTACTTC. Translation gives CASSLAGTGGSSYEHYF.

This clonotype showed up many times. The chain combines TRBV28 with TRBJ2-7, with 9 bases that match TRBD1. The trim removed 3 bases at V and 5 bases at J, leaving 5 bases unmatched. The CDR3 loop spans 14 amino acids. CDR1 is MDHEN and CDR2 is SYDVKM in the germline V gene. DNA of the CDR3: TGTGCCAGCAGTTTGGACAGGGGAGGAGACGAGCAGTACTTC. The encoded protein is CASSLDRGGDEQYF.

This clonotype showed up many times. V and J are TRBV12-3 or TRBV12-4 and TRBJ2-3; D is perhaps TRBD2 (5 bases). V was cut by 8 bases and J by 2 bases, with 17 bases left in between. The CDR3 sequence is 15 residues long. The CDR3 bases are TGTGCCAGCGCCCCCATAGCGTCCGCCACAGATACGCAGTATTTT. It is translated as CASAPIASATDTQYF.

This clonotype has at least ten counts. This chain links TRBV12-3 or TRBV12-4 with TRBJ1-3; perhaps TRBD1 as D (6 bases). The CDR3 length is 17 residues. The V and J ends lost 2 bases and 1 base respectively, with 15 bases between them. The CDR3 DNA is TGTGCCAGCAGTTTAATGGGTACAGGGAGATCTGGAAACACCATATATTTT. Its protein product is CASSLMGTGRSGNTIYF.

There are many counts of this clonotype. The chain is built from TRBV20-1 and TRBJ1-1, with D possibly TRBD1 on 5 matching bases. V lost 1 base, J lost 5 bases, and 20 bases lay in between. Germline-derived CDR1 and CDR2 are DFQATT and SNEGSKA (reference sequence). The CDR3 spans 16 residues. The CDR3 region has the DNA TGCAGTGCTAGAGTCCAGGGTGGGCTAACAAAGACTGAAGCTTTCTTT. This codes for CSARVQGGLTKTEAFF.

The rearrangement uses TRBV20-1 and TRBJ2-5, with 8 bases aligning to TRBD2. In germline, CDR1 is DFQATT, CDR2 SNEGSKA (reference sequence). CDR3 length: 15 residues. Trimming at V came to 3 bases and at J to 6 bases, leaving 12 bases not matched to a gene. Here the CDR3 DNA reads TGCAGTGCTAGGGCCCGGGGGGGCCGGATGAAGACCCAGTACTTC. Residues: CSARARGGRMKTQYF.

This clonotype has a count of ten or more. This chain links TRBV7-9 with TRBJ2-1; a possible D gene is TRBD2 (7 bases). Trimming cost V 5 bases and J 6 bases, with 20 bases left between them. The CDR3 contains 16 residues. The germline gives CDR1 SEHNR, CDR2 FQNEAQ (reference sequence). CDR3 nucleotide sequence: TGTGCCAGCAGCGCCAGTGGGGGGGGCTCAGTCAATGAGCAGTTCTTC. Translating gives CASSASGGGSVNEQFF.

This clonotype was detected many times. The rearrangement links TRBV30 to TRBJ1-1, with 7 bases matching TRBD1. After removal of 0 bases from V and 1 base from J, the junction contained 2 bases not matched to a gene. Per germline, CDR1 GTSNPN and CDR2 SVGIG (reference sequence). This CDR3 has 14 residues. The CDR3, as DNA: TGTGCCTGGAGTGTGGGACAGTGGAACACTGAAGCTTTCTTT. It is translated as CAWSVGQWNTEAFF.

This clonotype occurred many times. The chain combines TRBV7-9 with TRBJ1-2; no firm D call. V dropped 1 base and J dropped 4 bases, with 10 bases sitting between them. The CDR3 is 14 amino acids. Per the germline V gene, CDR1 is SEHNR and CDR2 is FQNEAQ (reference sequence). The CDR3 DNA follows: TGTGCCAGCAGCTTAGACTACACAGCCTATGGCTACACCTTC. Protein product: CASSLDYTAYGYTF.

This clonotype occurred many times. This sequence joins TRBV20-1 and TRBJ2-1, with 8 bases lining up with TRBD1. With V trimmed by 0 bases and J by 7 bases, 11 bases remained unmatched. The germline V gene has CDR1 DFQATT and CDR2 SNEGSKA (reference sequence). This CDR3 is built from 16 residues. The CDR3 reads CSARDPETGVNNEQFF. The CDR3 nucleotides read TGCAGTGCTAGAGATCCCGAGACAGGGGTAAATAATGAGCAGTTCTTC.

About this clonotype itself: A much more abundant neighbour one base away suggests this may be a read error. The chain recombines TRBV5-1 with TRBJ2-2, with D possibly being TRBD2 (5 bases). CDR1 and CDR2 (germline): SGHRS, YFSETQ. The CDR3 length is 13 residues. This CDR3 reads CASSPPLAGELVF. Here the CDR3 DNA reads TGCGCCAGCAGCCCCCCCCTGGCCGGGGAGCTGGTTTTT.

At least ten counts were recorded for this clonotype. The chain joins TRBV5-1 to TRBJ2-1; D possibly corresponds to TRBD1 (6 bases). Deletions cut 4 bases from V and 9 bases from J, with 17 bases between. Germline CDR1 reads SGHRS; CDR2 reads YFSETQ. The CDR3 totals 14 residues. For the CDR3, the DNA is TGCGCCAGCAGCGGACGCCCAGGGGCGAGTGAGCAGTTCTTC. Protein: CASSGRPGASEQFF.

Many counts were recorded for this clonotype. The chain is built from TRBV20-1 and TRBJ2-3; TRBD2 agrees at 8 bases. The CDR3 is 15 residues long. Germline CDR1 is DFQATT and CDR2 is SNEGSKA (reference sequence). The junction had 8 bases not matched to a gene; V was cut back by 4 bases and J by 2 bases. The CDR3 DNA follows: TGCAGTGCTATGCGCCTAGCGGGCTTCACAGATACGCAGTATTTT. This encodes CSAMRLAGFTDTQYF.

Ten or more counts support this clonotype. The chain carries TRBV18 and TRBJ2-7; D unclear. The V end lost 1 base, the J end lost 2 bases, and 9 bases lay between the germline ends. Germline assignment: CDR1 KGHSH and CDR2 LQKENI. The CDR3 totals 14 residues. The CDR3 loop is CASSPQFAAYEQYF. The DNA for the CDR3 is TGTGCCAGCTCACCACAGTTTGCCGCCTACGAGCAGTACTTC.

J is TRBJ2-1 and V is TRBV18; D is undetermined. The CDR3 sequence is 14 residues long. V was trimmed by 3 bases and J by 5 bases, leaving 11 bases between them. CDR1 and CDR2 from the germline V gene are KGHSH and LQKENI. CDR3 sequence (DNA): TGTGCCAGCTCACCTGCGGTGGGGAACAATGAGCAGTTCTTC. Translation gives CASSPAVGNNEQFF.

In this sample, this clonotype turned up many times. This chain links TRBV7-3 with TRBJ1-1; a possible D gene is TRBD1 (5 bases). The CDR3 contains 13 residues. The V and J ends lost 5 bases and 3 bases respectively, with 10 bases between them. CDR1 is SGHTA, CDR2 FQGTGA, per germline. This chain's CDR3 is CASSQGPDTEAFF. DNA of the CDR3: TGTGCCAGCAGCCAGGGCCCGGACACTGAAGCTTTCTTT.